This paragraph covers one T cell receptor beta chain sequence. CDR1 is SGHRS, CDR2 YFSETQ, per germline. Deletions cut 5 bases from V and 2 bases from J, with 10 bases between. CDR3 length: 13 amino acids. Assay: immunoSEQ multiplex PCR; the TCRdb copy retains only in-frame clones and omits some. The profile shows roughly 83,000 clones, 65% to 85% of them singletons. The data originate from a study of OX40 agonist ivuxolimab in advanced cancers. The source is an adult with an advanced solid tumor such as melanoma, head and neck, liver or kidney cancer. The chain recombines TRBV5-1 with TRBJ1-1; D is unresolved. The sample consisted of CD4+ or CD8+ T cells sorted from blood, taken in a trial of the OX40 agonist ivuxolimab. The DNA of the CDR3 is TGCGCCAGCAGGGCCGGATCTAACACTGAAGCTTTCTTT. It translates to CASRAGSNTEAFF.